These T cell receptor beta chains were read from a single sample in a study of shared clonotypes between healthy human individuals. Method: immunoSEQ multiplex PCR; TCRdb's copy keeps in-frame clones and lacks some. The sample lists 2 million to 2.5 million clones, roughly 92% seen once, with 0.3% to 0.45% in the top ten. Sequenced sample: naive CD4+ T cells from PBMCs. These receptor sequences come from a man younger than 30 in good health. Some clones in this sample may be carry-over from other donors' samples. Each CDR3 is given with its conserved first and last residue. A D gene is named only where the DNA matches it firmly. A clone size is listed for some rows: how often the clone was seen (once, few, many), or a class if it is expanded.

TRBV5-4	-	-	TRBJ1-6	CASRNRVGAPLHF	TGTGCCAGCAGAAACAGGGTAGGGGCACCCCTCCACTTT
TRBV6-5	-	-	TRBJ1-2	CASSYRQGSDGYTF	TGTGCCAGCAGTTACCGTCAGGGTTCGGATGGCTACACCTTC
TRBV9	-	TRBD1	TRBJ2-1	CASSVTYRGPLNEQFF	TGTGCCAGCAGCGTCACCTACAGGGGGCCCCTCAATGAGCAGTTCTTC
TRBV11-3	-	-	TRBJ2-7	CASSHRANYEQYF	TGTGCCAGCAGCCACAGGGCAAACTACGAGCAGTACTTC
TRBV14	-	TRBD1	TRBJ2-3	CASSEGTGGGTDTQYF	TGTGCCAGCAGCGAAGGGACAGGGGGCGGCACAGATACGCAGTATTTT
TRBV12-2	-	-	TRBJ2-1	CASRLAPPAFGYNEQFF	TGTGCAAGTCGCTTAGCCCCACCGGCGTTCGGTTACAATGAGCAGTTCTTC
TRBV7-2	-	TRBD2	TRBJ2-1	CASSQDGTSGRAAFF	TGTGCCAGCAGCCAGGATGGGACTAGCGGGAGGGCGGCGTTCTTC
TRBV15	-	-	TRBJ2-7	CATSSPASGQGLAEQYF	TGTGCCACCAGCAGTCCAGCAAGTGGGCAGGGCCTAGCCGAGCAGTACTTC
TRBV29-1	-	TRBD1	TRBJ2-3	CSWTGGTDTQYF	TGCAGTTGGACAGGGGGCACAGATACGCAGTATTTT
TRBV5-4	once	TRBD2	TRBJ2-7	CASSPEGGRALNEQYF	TGTGCCAGCAGCCCGGAGGGCGGGAGGGCCCTCAACGAGCAGTACTTC
TRBV5-6	-	-	TRBJ2-1	CASSAGTPYNEQFF	TGTGCCAGCAGCGCCGGGACTCCGTACAATGAGCAGTTCTTC
TRBV19	-	-	TRBJ2-7	CASSNRGLSPSYEQYF	TGTGCCAGTAGCAATCGGGGACTTTCTCCCTCCTACGAGCAGTACTTC
TRBV29-1	-	-	TRBJ2-3	CSVGVRGSHTDTQYF	TGCAGCGTTGGGGTCCGAGGGAGCCACACAGATACGCAGTATTTT
TRBV6-1	-	TRBD1	TRBJ2-6	CASSGHWTGYPSGANVLTF	TGTGCCAGCAGTGGGCATTGGACAGGGTACCCCTCTGGGGCCAACGTCCTGACTTTC
TRBV11-1	-	TRBD2	TRBJ2-7	CASSLSSGTPTGYEQYF	TGTGCCAGCAGCTTAAGTAGCGGGACACCAACGGGGTACGAGCAGTACTTC
TRBV18	-	TRBD2	TRBJ2-7	CASSPPSREGREQYF	TGTGCCAGCTCACCACCTTCCCGGGAGGGCCGCGAGCAGTACTTC
TRBV6-5	-	-	TRBJ1-1	CASSPAFMNTEAFF	TGTGCCAGCAGCCCTGCTTTCATGAACACTGAAGCTTTCTTT
TRBV7-9	-	-	TRBJ1-5	CASSPSGNQPQHF	TGTGCCAGCAGCCCCAGTGGGAATCAGCCCCAGCATTTT
TRBV2	once	TRBD1	TRBJ2-3	CASSGGTGNTDTQYF	TGTGCCAGCAGTGGGGGGACAGGGAACACAGATACGCAGTATTTT
TRBV4-3	-	TRBD1	TRBJ1-2	CASSQHDREGYGYTF	TGCGCCAGCAGCCAACATGACAGGGAGGGCTATGGCTACACCTTC
TRBV15	-	-	TRBJ2-2	CATSPRGGGTGELFF	TGTGCCACCAGCCCGCGAGGTGGGGGGACCGGGGAGCTGTTTTTT
TRBV7-3	-	-	TRBJ2-5	CASSLLGPGVSQETQYF	TGTGCCAGCAGCTTATTGGGTCCGGGAGTTTCCCAAGAGACCCAGTACTTC
TRBV18	-	TRBD1	TRBJ1-1	CASSTDRGQMTEAFF	TGTGCCAGCTCCACGGACAGGGGGCAGATGACTGAAGCTTTCTTT
TRBV5-1	-	TRBD1	TRBJ2-1	CASSLERDRGRNEQFF	TGCGCCAGCAGCTTGGAACGGGACAGGGGGCGGAATGAGCAGTTCTTC
TRBV28	-	-	TRBJ1-3	CASTRPGPATIYF	TGTGCCAGTACTCGACCCGGCCCGGCGACCATATATTTT
TRBV5-1	once	TRBD1	TRBJ1-5	CASSATGTVNQPQHF	TGCGCCAGCAGCGCAACCGGGACAGTGAATCAGCCCCAGCATTTT
TRBV5-1	once	-	TRBJ2-7	CASSLALGIGEQYF	TGCGCCAGCAGCTTGGCCCTAGGGATAGGCGAGCAGTACTTC
TRBV28	-	TRBD1	TRBJ2-1	CASSFFYGTEEYNEQFF	TGTGCCAGCAGTTTCTTCTACGGGACAGAAGAATACAATGAGCAGTTCTTC
TRBV30	few	TRBD1	TRBJ1-5	CAWTGGSNQPQHF	TGTGCCTGGACAGGGGGCAGCAATCAGCCCCAGCATTTT
TRBV4-3	-	-	TRBJ1-3	CASSRGGSSGNTIYF	TGCGCCAGCAGCCGAGGGGGGAGCTCTGGAAACACCATATATTTT
TRBV5-4	-	-	TRBJ2-1	CASTKGGLGVQYEQFF	TGTGCCTCTACCAAGGGTGGTCTCGGCGTCCAATATGAGCAGTTCTTC
TRBV27	-	-	TRBJ2-7	CASSFDPSVPTTYEQYF	TGTGCCAGCAGTTTCGATCCTAGCGTGCCCACCACCTACGAGCAGTACTTC
TRBV5-1	-	TRBD1	TRBJ1-2	CASSVPGQGNGYTF	TGCGCCAGCAGCGTGCCGGGACAGGGGAACGGCTACACCTTC
TRBV5-1	-	TRBD2	TRBJ2-5	CASSPRKAGVVETQYF	TGCGCCAGCAGCCCCCGGAAAGCGGGAGTAGTGGAGACCCAGTACTTC
TRBV7-3	-	-	TRBJ2-2	CASSLRRDLGELFF	TGTGCCAGCAGCTTACGACGGGATCTCGGGGAGCTGTTTTTT
TRBV19	-	TRBD1	TRBJ2-2	CASSMGGQGLELFF	TGTGCCAGTAGTATGGGGGGACAGGGGCTGGAGCTGTTTTTT
TRBV6-1	-	-	TRBJ1-1	CASSEEFSEAFF	TGTGCCAGCAGTGAGGAATTTAGTGAAGCTTTCTTT
TRBV9	-	-	TRBJ1-2	CASSVSAHFNYGYTF	TGTGCCAGCAGCGTCAGCGCCCACTTTAACTATGGCTACACCTTC
TRBV14	-	-	TRBJ2-4	CASSQDKGGAAKAKNIQYF	TGTGCCAGCAGCCAAGATAAGGGAGGCGCGGCAAAAGCCAAAAACATTCAGTACTTC
TRBV5-4	-	TRBD1	TRBJ2-5	CASSPGGSTQETQYF	TGTGCCAGCAGCCCAGGGGGCAGCACCCAAGAGACCCAGTACTTC
TRBV2	-	TRBD1	TRBJ2-2	CASSDWTGRSTGELFF	TGTGCCAGCAGCGACTGGACAGGGAGGTCGACCGGGGAGCTGTTTTTT
TRBV18	-	TRBD1	TRBJ1-1	CASSLGQGKVTEAFF	TGTGCCAGCTCACTAGGACAGGGTAAGGTCACTGAAGCTTTCTTT
TRBV28	-	TRBD2	TRBJ2-3	CASSFSPGTSGIHTDTQYF	TGTGCCAGCAGTTTTTCTCCCGGGACTAGCGGGATCCACACAGATACGCAGTATTTT
TRBV29-1	-	-	TRBJ1-3	CSVVKGQSGNTIYF	TGCAGCGTTGTCAAGGGGCAGTCTGGAAACACCATATATTTT